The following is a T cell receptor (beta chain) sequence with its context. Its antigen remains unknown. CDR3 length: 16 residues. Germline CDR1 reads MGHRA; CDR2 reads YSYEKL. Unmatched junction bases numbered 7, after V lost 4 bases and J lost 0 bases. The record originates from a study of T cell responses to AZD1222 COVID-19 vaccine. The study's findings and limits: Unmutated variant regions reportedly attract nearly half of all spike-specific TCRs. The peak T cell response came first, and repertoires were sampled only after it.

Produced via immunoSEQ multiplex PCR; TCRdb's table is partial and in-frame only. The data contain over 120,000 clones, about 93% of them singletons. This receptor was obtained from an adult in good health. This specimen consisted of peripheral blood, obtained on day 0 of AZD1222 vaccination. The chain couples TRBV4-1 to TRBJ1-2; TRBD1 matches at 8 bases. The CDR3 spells CASSPEGTGANYGYTF. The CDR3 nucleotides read TGCGCCAGCAGCCCAGAAGGGACAGGAGCTAACTATGGCTACACCTTC.